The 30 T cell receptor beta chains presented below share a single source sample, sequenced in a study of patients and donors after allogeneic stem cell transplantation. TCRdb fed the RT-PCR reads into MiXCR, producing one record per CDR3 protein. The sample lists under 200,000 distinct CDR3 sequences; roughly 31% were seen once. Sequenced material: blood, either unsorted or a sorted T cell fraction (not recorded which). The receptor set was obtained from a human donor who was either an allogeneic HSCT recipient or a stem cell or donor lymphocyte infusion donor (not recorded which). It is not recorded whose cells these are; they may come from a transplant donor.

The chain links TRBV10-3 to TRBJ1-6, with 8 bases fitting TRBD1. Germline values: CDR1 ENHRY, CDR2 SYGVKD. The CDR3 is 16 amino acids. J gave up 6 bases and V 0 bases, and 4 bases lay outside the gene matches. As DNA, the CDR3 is TGTGCCATCAGTGAGTCCCCACAGGGGGGTAATTCACCCCTCCACTTT. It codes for CAISESPQGGNSPLHF.

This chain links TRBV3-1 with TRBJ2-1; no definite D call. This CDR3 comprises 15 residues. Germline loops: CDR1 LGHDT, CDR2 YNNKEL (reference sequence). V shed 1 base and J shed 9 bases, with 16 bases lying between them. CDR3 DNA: TGTGCCAGCAGCCAAGGTTATGGAGCTCTGGGTGAGCAGTTCTTC. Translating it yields CASSQGYGALGEQFF.

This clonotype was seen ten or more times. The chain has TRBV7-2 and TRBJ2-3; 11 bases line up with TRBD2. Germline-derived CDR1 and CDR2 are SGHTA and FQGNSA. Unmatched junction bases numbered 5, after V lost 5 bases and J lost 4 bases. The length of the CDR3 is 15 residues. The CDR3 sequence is CASSMTSGMADTQYF. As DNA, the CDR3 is TGTGCCAGCAGCATGACTAGCGGGATGGCAGATACGCAGTATTTT.

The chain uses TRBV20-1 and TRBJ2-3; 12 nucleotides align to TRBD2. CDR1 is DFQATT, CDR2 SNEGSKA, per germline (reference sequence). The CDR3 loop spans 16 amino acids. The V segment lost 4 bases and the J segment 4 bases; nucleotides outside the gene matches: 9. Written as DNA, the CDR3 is TGCAGTGCTACCGGACTAGCGGGACTAGGGGCAGATACGCAGTATTTT. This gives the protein CSATGLAGLGADTQYF.

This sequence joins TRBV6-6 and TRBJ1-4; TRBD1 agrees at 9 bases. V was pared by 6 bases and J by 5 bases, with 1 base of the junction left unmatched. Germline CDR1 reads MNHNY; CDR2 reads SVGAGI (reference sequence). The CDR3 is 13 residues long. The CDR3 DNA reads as TGTGCCAGCAGGGACAGGGGAAATGAAAAACTGTTTTTT. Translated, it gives CASRDRGNEKLFF.

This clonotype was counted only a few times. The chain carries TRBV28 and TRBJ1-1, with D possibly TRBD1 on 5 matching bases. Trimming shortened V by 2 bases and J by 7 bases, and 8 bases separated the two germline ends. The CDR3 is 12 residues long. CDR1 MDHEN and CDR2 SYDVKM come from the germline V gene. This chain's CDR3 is CASSLATVEAFF. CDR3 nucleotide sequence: TGTGCCAGCAGTTTAGCGACAGTTGAAGCTTTCTTT.

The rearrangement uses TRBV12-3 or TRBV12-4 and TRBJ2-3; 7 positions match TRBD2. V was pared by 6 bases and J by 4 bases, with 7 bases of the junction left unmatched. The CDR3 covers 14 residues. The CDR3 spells CASSPGGSADTQYF. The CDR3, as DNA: TGTGCCAGCAGCCCCGGCGGGAGTGCAGATACGCAGTATTTT.

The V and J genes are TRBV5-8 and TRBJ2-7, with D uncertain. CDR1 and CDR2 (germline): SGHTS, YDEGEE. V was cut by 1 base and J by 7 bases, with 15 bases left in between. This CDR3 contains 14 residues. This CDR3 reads CASSLWQVRQEQYF. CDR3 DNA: TGTGCCAGCAGCTTGTGGCAGGTTAGGCAAGAGCAGTACTTC.

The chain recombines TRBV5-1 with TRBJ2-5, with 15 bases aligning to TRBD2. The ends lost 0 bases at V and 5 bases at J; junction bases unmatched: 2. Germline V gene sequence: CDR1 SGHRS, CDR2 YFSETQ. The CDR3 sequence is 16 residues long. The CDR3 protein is CASSLDGTSGRETQYF. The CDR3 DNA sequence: TGCGCCAGCAGCTTGGACGGGACTAGCGGGAGGGAGACCCAGTACTTC.

This CDR3 is CASSYPWRGMNTEAFF. CDR3 DNA: TGTGCCAGCAGTTACCCGTGGCGAGGGATGAACACTGAAGCTTTCTTT. The chain combines TRBV6-2 or TRBV6-3 with TRBJ1-1; no clear D gene. Trimming shortened V by 2 bases and J by 0 bases, and 13 bases separated the two germline ends. This CDR3 has 16 residues. In germline, CDR1 is MNHEY, CDR2 SVGEGT.

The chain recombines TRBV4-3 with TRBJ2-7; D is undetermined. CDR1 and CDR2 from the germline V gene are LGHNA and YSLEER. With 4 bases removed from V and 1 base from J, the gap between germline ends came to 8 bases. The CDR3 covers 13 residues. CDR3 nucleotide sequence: TGCGCCAGCAGCCCCGAGATGTCCTACGAGCAGTACTTC. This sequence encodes CASSPEMSYEQYF.

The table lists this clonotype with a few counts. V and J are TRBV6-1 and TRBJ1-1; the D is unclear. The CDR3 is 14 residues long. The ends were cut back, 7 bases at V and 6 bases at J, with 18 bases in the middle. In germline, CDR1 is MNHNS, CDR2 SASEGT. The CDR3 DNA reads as TGTGCCAGCAACGGCCCAAACCCAGGCGCTGAAGCTTTCTTT. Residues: CASNGPNPGAEAFF.

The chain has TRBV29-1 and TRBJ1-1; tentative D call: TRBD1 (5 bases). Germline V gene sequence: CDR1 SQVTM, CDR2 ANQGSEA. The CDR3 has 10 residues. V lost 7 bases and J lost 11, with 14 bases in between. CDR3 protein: CSAYGTSAFF. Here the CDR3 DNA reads TGCAGCGCCTACGGGACGAGCGCTTTCTTT.

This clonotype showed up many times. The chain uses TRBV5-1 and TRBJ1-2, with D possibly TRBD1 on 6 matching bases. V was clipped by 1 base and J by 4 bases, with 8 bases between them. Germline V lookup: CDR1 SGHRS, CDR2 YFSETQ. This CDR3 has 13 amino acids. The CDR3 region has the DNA TGCGCCAGCAGCTTGTCCAGGGGCTATGGCTACACCTTC. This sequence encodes CASSLSRGYGYTF.

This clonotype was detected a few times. The CDR3 here is CASNLAGVNTGELFF. The CDR3 bases are TGTGCCAGCAACCTCGCGGGAGTAAACACCGGGGAGCTGTTTTTT. The gene calls are TRBV12-3 or TRBV12-4 and TRBJ2-2; TRBD2 matches at 7 bases. The length of the CDR3 is 15 residues. V trimming: 7 bases; J trimming: 2 bases; junction bases outside the gene matches: 7.

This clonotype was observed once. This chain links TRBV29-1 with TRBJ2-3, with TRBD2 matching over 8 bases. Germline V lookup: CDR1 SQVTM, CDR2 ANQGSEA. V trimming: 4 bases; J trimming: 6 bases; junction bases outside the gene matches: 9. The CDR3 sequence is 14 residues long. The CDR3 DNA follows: TGCAGCGTTGTGGAGGGACTAGAAAAGGATACGCAGTATTTT. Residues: CSVVEGLEKDTQYF.

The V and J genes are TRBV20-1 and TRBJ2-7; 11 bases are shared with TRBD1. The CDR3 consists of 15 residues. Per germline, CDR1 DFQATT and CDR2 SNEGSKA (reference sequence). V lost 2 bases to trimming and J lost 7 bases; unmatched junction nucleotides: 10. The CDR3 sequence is CSARPRTGGGREQYF. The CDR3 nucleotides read TGCAGTGCTAGACCCCGGACAGGGGGCGGACGGGAGCAGTACTTC.

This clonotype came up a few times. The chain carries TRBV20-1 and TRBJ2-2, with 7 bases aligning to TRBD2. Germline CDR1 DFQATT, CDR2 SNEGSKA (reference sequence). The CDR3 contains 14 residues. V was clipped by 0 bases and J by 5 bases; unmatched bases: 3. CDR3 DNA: TGCAGTGCTAGAGATCGCGGGGGAACCGGGGAGCTGTTTTTT. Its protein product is CSARDRGGTGELFF.

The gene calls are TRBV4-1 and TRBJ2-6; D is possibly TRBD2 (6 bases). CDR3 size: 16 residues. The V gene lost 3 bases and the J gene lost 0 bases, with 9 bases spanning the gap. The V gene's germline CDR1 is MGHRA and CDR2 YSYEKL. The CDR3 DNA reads TGCGCCAGCAGCCACCGGGGGATCTCTGGGGCCAACGTCCTGACTTTC. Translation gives CASSHRGISGANVLTF.

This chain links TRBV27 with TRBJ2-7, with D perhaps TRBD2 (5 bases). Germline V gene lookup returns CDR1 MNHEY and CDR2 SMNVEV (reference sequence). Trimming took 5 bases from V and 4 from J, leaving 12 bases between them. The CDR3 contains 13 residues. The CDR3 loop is CASSMSRGYEQYF. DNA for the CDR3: TGTGCCAGCAGTATGAGTCGGGGATACGAGCAGTACTTC.

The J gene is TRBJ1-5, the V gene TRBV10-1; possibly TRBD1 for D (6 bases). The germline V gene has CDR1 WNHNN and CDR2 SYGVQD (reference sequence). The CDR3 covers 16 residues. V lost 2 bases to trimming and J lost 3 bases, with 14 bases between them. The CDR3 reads CASSEGGRGFNQPQHF. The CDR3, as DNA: TGCGCCAGCAGTGAGGGGGGCCGCGGCTTCAATCAGCCCCAGCATTTT.

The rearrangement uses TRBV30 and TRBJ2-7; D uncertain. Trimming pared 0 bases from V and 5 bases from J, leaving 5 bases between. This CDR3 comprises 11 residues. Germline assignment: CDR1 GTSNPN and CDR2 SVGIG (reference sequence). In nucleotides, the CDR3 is TGTGCCTGGAGTGTAACCCACGAGCAGTACTTC. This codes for CAWSVTHEQYF. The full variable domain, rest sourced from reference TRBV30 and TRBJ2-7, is SQTIHQWPATLVQPVGSPLSLECTVEGTSNPNLYWYRQAAGRGLQLLFYSVGIGQISSEVPQNLSASRPQDRQFILSSKKLLLSDSGFYLCAWSVTHEQYFGPGTRLTVT.

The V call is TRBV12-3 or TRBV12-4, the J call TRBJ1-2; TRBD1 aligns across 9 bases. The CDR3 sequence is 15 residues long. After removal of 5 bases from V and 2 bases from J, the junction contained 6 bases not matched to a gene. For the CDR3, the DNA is TGTGCCAGCAGTCGGGGACAGGGAGGGAACTATGGCTACACCTTC. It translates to CASSRGQGGNYGYTF.

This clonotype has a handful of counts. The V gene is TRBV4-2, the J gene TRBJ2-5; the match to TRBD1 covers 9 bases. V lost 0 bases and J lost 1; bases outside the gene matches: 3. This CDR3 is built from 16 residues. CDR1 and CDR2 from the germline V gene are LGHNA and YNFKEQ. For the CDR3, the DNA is TGTGCCAGCAGCCAAGAGATACAGGGGGCCCAAGAGACCCAGTACTTC. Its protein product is CASSQEIQGAQETQYF.

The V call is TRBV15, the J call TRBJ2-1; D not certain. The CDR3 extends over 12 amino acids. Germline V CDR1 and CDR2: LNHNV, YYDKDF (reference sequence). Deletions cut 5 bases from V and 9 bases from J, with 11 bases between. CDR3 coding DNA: TGTGCCACCAGCCGGTGGGGTACTGAGCAGTTCTTC. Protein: CATSRWGTEQFF.

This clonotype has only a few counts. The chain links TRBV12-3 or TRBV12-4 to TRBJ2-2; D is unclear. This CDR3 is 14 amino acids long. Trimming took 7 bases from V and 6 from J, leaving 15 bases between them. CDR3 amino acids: CASTLNLAPGELFF. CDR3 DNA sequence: TGTGCCAGCACGCTAAACCTGGCTCCCGGGGAGCTGTTTTTT.

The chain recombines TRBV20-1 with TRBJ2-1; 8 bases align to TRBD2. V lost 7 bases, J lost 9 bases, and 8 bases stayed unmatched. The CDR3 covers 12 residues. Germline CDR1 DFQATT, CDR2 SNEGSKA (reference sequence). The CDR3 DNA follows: TGCAGTGTTAGCGGGACTACACCTGAGCAGTTCTTC. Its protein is CSVSGTTPEQFF.

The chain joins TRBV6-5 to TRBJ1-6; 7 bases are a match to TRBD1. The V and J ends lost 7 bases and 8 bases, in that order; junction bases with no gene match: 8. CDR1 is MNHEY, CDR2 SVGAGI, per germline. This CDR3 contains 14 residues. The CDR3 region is CASTRGGADSPLHF. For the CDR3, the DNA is TGTGCCAGCACCAGGGGGGGGGCTGATTCACCCCTCCACTTT.

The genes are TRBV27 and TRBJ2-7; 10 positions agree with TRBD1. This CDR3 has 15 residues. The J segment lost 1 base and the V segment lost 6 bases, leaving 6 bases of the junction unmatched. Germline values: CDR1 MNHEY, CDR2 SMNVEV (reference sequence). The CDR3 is CASRLPGQGSYEQYF. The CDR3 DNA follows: TGTGCCAGCAGACTACCGGGACAGGGGTCCTACGAGCAGTACTTC.

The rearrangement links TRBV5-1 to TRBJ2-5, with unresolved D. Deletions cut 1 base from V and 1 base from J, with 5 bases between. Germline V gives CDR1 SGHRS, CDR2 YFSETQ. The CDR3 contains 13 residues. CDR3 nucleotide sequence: TGCGCCAGCAGCTTGTGGCCCCAAGAGACCCAGTACTTC. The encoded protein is CASSLWPQETQYF. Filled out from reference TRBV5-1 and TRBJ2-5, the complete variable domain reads KAGVTQTPRYLIKTRGQQVTLSCSPISGHRSVSWYQQTPGQGLQFLFEYFSETQRNKGNFPGRFSGRQFSNSRSEMNVSTLELGDSALYLCASSLWPQETQYFGPGTRLLVL.